One T cell receptor beta chain is described in this entry. This entry is derived from a study of blood T cell repertoires in COVID-19. Original processing methods: Counts of nucleated cells, estimated from reference gene primer amplification, were obtained. The repertoire was sequenced with immunoSEQ multiplex PCR; TCRdb's copy has only in-frame clones and lacks some. Clonal size and the V and J genes are those of that table, whereas D and trimming came from the DNA. This table holds roughly 230,000 clones, approximately 92% found once. This CDR3 comprises 13 residues. The germline V gene encodes CDR1 WNHNN and CDR2 SYGVQD (reference sequence). With V trimmed by 4 bases and J by 5 bases, 2 bases remained unmatched.

This TCR came from a woman aged 40 to 50 who had recovered from COVID-19. The gene calls are TRBV10-1 and TRBJ2-1; 7 nucleotides line up with TRBD2. The sample was peripheral blood. CDR3 in DNA: TGCGCCAGCAGTGGCGGGAGCAACAATGAGCAGTTCTTC. Its translation is CASSGGSNNEQFF.